The 10 T cell receptor beta chains given below trace back to one sample, sequenced in a study of preoperative IRX-2 immunotherapy in early breast cancer. Treatment specified: preoperative locoregional IRX-2 cytokine immunotherapy. Generated by immunoSEQ multiplex PCR, the TCRdb table keeps only in-frame clones and is missing some. The table includes around 34,000 clones, around four fifths detected once. The specimen comprised lymph node tissue, sampled from a patient treated with IRX-2 immunotherapy. All receptors come from a human donor with breast cancer.

The rearrangement uses TRBV28 and TRBJ2-5; D gene uncertain. The V and J ends lost 4 bases and 2 bases respectively, with 5 bases between them. Germline CDR1 is MDHEN and CDR2 is SYDVKM. The CDR3 spans 12 residues. As DNA, the CDR3 is TGTGCCAGCAGTTCGCGGCAAGAGACCCAGTACTTC. Translated, it gives CASSSRQETQYF.

The chain combines TRBV5-1 with TRBJ2-3; 13 bases agree with TRBD2. Germline V gene sequence: CDR1 SGHRS, CDR2 YFSETQ. The CDR3 has 16 amino acids. With V trimmed by 1 base and J by 2 bases, 1 base remained unmatched. The CDR3 DNA reads TGCGCCAGCAGCTTGACTAGCGGGAGGGACACAGATACGCAGTATTTT. It codes for CASSLTSGRDTDTQYF.

The chain links TRBV7-5 to TRBJ2-1; the DNA was not compared with TRBD2, the D call given in the table. TRBV7-5 is a pseudogene segment. This CDR3 spans 14 amino acids. This CDR3 is CASSLARFGGEQFF. The CDR3 DNA reads TGTGCCAGCAGCTTAGCCAGGTTCGGAGGTGAGCAGTTCTTC.

The chain recombines TRBV7-6 with TRBJ2-1; weak D call: TRBD2 (6 bases). Germline CDR1 is SGHVS and CDR2 is FNYEAQ. This CDR3 spans 14 amino acids. Trimming took 4 bases from V and 10 from J, leaving 17 bases between them. The chain's CDR3 is CASSSSGSVREQFF. For the CDR3, the DNA is TGTGCCAGCAGCTCGAGCGGGTCAGTCCGGGAGCAGTTCTTC. Drawing the rest from reference TRBV7-6 and TRBJ2-1, the complete variable domain is GAGVSQSPRYKVTKRGQDVALRCDPISGHVSLYWYRQALGQGPEFLTYFNYEAQQDKSGLPNDRFSAERPEGSISTLTIQRTEQRDSAMYRCASSSSGSVREQFFGPGTRLTVL.

This clone was counted a few times. This chain uses TRBV15 with TRBJ1-4; TRBD1 aligns across 7 bases. Germline CDR1 reads LNHNV; CDR2 reads YYDKDF (reference sequence). V was clipped by 0 bases and J by 8 bases; unmatched bases: 6. The CDR3 totals 15 residues. The CDR3 spells CATSRDRQGGEKLFF. DNA of the CDR3: TGTGCCACCAGCAGAGATCGACAGGGCGGGGAAAAACTGTTTTTT.

The V and J genes are TRBV29-1 and TRBJ2-5; TRBD2 might be the D (5 bases). V gave up 1 base and J gave up 3 bases, with 12 bases separating them. This CDR3 region has 14 residues. Per germline, CDR1 SQVTM and CDR2 ANQGSEA. CDR3 loop: CSVEGGASKETQYF. CDR3 nucleotide sequence: TGCAGCGTTGAAGGGGGAGCGTCAAAAGAGACCCAGTACTTC.

This clone was picked up a small number of times. This rearrangement joins TRBV19 to TRBJ1-1; perhaps TRBD1 as D (6 bases). The CDR3 runs to 16 residues. V lost 1 base to trimming and J lost 7 bases, with 19 bases between them. Germline-derived CDR1 and CDR2 are LNHDA and SQIVND (reference sequence). The CDR3 DNA reads as TGTGCCAGTAGTATAGTGGGCTGGGGGCAGAGAGATGAAGCTTTCTTT. It is translated as CASSIVGWGQRDEAFF. The whole variable domain, filled in from reference TRBV19 and TRBJ1-1, reads DGGITQSPKYLFRKEGQNVTLSCEQNLNHDAMYWYRQDPGQGLRLIYYSQIVNDFQKGDIAEGYSVSREKKESFPLTVTSAQKNPTAFYLCASSIVGWGQRDEAFFGQGTRLTVV.

The V gene is TRBV15, the J gene TRBJ2-4; 7 bases line up with TRBD1. The CDR3 totals 14 residues. From germline, CDR1 is LNHNV and CDR2 YYDKDF (reference sequence). J lost 4 bases, V lost 3 bases, and 3 bases had no gene match. CDR3 sequence: CATSRGDRKNIQYF. As DNA, the CDR3 is TGTGCCACCAGCAGGGGGGACAGAAAAAACATTCAGTACTTC.

This chain joins TRBV30 and TRBJ2-7; TRBD1 matches at 12 bases. Germline-derived CDR1 and CDR2 are GTSNPN and SVGIG (reference sequence). This CDR3 has 15 amino acids. V shed 3 bases and J 5 bases; nucleotides not matched to a gene: 8. This CDR3 reads CAWSQPGTGGHEQYF. CDR3 coding DNA: TGTGCCTGGAGCCAGCCCGGGACAGGGGGCCACGAGCAGTACTTC.

The rearrangement joins TRBV18 to TRBJ2-5; the match to TRBD1 covers 7 bases. This CDR3 has 14 residues. Germline V gene sequence: CDR1 KGHSH, CDR2 LQKENI. Losses at the gene ends were 3 bases for V and 5 bases for J; bases not matched to a gene: 6. In DNA form, the CDR3 reads TGTGCCAGCTCACCTACGACAGGGCTCGAGACCCAGTACTTC. It specifies CASSPTTGLETQYF.